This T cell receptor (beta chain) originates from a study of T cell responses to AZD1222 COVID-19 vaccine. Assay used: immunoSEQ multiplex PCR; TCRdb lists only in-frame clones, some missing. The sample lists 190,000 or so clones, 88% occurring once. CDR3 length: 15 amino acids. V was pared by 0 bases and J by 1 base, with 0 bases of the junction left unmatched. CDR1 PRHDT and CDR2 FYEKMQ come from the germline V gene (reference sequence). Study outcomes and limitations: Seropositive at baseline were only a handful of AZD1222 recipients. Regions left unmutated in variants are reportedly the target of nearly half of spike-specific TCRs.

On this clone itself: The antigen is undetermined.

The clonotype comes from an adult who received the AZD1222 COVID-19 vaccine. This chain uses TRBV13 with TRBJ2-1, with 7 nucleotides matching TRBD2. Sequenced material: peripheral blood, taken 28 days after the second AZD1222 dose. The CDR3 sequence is CASSLGGRSYNEQFF. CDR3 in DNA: TGTGCCAGCAGCTTAGGCGGGAGGTCCTACAATGAGCAGTTCTTC.